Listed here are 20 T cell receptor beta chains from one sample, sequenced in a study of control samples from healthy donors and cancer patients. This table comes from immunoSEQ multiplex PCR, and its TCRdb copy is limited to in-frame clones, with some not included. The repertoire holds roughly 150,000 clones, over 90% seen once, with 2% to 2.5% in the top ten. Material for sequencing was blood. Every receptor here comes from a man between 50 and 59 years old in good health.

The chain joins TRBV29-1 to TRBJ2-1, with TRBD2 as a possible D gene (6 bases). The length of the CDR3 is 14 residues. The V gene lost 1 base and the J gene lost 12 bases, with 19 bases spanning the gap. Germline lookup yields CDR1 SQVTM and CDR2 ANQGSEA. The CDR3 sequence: CSVEVPVGRGGQFF. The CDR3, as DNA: TGCAGCGTTGAAGTTCCGGTCGGGCGGGGAGGGCAGTTCTTC.

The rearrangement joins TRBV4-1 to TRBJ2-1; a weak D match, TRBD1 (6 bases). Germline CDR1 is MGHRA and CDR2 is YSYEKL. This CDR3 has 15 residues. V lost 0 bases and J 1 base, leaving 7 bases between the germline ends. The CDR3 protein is CASSQEGASYNEQFF. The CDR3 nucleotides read TGCGCCAGCAGCCAAGAGGGGGCTTCCTACAATGAGCAGTTCTTC.

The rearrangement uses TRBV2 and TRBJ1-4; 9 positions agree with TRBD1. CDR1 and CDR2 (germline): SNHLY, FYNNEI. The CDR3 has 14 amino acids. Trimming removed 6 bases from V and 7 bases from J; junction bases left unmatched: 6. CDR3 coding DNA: TGTGCCAGCAGAGTACAGGGGGCGCGTGAAAAACTGTTTTTT. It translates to CASRVQGAREKLFF.

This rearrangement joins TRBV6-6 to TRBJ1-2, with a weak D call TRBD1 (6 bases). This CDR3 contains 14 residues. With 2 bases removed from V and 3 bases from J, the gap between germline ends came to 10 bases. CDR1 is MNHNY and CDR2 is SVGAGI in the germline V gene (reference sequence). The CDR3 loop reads CASSYPPGDYGYTF. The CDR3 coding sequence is TGTGCCAGCAGTTACCCTCCAGGGGACTATGGCTACACCTTC.

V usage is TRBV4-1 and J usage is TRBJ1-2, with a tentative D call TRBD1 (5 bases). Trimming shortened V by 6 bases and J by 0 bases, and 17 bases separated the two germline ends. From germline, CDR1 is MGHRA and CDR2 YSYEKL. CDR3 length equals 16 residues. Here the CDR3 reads CASRTAGTAANYGYTF. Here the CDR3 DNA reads TGCGCCAGCAGAACCGCCGGGACGGCTGCTAACTATGGCTACACCTTC.

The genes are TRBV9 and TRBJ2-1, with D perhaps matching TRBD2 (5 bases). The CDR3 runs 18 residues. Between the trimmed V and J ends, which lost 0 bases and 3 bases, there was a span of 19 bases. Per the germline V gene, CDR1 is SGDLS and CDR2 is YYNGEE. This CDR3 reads CASSVVGGSGIVYNEQFF. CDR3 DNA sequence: TGTGCCAGCAGCGTAGTTGGTGGGAGTGGTATTGTCTACAATGAGCAGTTCTTC.

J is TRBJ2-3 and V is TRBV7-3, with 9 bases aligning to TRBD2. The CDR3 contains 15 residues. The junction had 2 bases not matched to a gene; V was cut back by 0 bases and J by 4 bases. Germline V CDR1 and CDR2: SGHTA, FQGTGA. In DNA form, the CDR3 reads TGTGCCAGCAGCTTAACTAGCGGGAGTCCAGATACGCAGTATTTT. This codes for CASSLTSGSPDTQYF. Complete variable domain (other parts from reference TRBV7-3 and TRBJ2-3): GAGVSQTPSNKVTEKGKYVELRCDPISGHTALYWYRQSLGQGPEFLIYFQGTGAADDSGLPNDRFFAVRPEGSVSTLKIQRTERGDSAVYLCASSLTSGSPDTQYFGPGTRLTVL.

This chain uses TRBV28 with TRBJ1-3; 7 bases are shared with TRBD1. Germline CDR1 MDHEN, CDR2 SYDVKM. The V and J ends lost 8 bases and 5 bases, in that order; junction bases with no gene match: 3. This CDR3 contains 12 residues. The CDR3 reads CASWDRRNTIYF. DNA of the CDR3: TGTGCCAGCTGGGACAGACGAAACACCATATATTTT.

The DNA of the CDR3 is TGCAGCGTTGAAAGTAGCGGGAGAGAGACCCAGTACTTC. The encoded protein is CSVESSGRETQYF. The chain couples TRBV29-1 to TRBJ2-5; 9 bases are a match to TRBD2. The CDR3 runs to 13 residues. The junction had 2 bases not matched to a gene; V was cut back by 2 bases and J by 4 bases. Germline CDR1 reads SQVTM; CDR2 reads ANQGSEA.

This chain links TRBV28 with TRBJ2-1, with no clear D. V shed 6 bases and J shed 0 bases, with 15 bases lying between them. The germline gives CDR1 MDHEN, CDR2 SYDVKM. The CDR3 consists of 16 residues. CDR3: CASRTTRRGSYNEQFF. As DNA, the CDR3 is TGTGCCAGCAGGACGACCCGTAGAGGCTCCTACAATGAGCAGTTCTTC.

The CDR3 sequence is CASSTRGFNYGYTF. DNA of the CDR3: TGTGCCAGCAGCACCAGGGGATTTAACTATGGCTACACCTTC. V is TRBV5-6 and J is TRBJ1-2; a weak D match, TRBD1 (6 bases). The germline CDR1 and CDR2 sequences are SGHDT and YYEEEE. The germline V and J ends were trimmed by 4 bases and 1 base, with 11 bases remaining between them. CDR3 length equals 14 residues.

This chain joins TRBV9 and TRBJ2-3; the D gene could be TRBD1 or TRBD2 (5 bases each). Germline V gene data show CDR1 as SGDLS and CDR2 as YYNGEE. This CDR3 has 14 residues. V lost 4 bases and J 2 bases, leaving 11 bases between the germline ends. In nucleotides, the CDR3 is TGTGCCAGCAGCTCCCGGGGCTTCACAGATACGCAGTATTTT. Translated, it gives CASSSRGFTDTQYF.

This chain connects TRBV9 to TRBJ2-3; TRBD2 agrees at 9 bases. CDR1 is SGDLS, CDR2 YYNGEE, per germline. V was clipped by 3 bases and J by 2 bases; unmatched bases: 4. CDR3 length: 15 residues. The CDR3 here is CASSASGRYTDTQYF. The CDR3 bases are TGTGCCAGCAGCGCCAGCGGGAGGTACACAGATACGCAGTATTTT.

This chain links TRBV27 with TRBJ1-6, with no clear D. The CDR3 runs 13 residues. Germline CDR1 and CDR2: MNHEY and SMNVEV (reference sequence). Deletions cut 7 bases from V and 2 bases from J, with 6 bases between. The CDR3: CASTSPYNSPLHF. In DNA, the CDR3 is TGTGCCAGCACCTCCCCCTATAATTCACCCCTCCACTTT.

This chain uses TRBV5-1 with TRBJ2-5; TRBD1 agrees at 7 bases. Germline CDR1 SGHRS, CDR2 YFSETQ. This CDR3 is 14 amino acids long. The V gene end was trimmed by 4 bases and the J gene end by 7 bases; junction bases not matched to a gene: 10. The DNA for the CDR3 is TGCGCCAGCAGCCTCAGGCAGGGGGAAGGGACCCAGTACTTC. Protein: CASSLRQGEGTQYF.

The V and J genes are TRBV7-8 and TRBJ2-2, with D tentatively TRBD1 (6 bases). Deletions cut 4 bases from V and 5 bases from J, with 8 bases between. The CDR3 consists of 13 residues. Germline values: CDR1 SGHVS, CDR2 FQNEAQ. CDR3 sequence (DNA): TGTGCCAGCAGCTACAGGGAAACCGGGGAGCTGTTTTTT. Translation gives CASSYRETGELFF.

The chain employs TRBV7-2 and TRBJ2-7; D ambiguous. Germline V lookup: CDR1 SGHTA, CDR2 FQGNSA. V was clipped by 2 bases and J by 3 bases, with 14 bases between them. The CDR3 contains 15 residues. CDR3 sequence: CASSLNINTGYEQYF. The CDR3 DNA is TGTGCCAGCAGCTTAAATATTAACACCGGCTACGAGCAGTACTTC. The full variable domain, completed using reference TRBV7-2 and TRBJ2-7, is GAGVSQSPSNKVTEKGKDVELRCDPISGHTALYWYRQSLGQGLEFLIYFQGNSAPDKSGLPSDRFSAERTGGSVSTLTIQRTQQEDSAVYLCASSLNINTGYEQYFGPGTRLTVT.

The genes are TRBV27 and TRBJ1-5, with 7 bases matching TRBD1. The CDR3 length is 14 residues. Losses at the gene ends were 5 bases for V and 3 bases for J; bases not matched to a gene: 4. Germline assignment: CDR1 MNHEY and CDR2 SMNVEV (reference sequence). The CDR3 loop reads CASSRQGNNQPQHF. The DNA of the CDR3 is TGTGCCAGCAGTCGACAGGGTAACAATCAGCCCCAGCATTTT.

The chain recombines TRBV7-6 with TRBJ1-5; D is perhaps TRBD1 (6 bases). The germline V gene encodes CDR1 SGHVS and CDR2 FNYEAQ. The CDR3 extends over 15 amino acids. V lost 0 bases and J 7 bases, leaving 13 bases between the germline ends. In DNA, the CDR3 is TGTGCCAGCAGCTTAGCAGTGGGGGCAGGGCAGCCCCAGCATTTT. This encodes CASSLAVGAGQPQHF.

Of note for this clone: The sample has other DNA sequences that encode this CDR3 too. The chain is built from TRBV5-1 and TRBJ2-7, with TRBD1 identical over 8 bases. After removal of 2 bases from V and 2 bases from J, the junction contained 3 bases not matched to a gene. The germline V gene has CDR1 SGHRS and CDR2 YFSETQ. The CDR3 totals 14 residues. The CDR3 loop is CASSLQGGPYEQYF. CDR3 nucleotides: TGCGCCAGCAGCTTACAGGGGGGACCCTACGAGCAGTACTTC.